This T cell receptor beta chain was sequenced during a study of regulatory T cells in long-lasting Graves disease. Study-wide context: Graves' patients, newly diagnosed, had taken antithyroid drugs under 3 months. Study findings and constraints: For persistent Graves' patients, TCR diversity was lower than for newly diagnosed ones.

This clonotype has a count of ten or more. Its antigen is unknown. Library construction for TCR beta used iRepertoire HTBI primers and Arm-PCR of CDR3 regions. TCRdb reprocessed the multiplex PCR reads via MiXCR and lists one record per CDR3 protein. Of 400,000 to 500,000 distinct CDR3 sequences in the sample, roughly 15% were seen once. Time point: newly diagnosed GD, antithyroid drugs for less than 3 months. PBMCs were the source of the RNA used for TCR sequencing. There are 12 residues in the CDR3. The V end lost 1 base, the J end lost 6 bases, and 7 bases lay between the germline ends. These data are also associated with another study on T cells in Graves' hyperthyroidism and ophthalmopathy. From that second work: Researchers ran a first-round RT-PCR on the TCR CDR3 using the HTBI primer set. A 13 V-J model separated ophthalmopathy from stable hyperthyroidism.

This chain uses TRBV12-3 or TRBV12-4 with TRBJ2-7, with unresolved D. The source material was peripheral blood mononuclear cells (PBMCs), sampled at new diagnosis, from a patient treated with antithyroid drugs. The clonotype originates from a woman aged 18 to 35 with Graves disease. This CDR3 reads CASSLVPAEQYF. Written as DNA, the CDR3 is TGTGCCAGCAGTTTAGTTCCGGCCGAGCAGTACTTC.